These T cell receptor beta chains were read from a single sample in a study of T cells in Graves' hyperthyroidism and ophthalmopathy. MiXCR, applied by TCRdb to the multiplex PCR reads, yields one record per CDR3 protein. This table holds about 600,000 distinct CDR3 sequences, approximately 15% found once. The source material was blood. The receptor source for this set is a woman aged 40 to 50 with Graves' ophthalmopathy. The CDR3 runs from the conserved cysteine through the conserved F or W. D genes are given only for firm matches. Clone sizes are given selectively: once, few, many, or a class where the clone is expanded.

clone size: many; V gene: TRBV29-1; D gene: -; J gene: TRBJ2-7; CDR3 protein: CSYGQGGREQYF; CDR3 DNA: TGCAGCTATGGACAGGGAGGGCGCGAGCAGTACTTC
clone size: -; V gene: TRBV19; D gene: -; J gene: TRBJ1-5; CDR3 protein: CASRLDGGGNQPQHF; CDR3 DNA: TGTGCCAGTAGACTCGACGGGGGGGGGAATCAGCCCCAGCATTTT
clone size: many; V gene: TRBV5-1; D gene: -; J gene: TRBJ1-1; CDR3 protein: CASSLGPVTEAFF; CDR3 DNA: TGCGCCAGCAGCTTGGGCCCGGTCACTGAAGCTTTCTTT
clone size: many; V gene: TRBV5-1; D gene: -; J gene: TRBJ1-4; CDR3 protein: CASSLGGADEKLFF; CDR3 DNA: TGCGCCAGCAGCTTGGGGGGCGCCGATGAAAAACTGTTTTTT
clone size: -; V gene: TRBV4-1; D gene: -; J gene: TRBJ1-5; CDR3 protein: CASSQQQGPGPQPQHF; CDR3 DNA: TGCGCCAGCAGCCAACAACAGGGCCCTGGTCCTCAGCCCCAGCATTTT
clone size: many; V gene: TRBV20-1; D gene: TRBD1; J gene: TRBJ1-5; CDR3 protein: CSAKGQASNQPQHF; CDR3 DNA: TGCAGTGCTAAGGGACAGGCCAGCAATCAGCCCCAGCATTTT
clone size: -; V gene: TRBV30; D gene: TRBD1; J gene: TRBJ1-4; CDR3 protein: CAWSVGAGGEKLFF; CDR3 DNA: TGTGCCTGGAGTGTAGGGGCAGGGGGAGAAAAACTGTTTTTT
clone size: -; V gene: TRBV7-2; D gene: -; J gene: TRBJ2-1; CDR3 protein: CASSTPSAGHNEQFF; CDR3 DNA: TGTGCCAGTAGTACCCCCAGTGCGGGACACAATGAGCAGTTCTTC
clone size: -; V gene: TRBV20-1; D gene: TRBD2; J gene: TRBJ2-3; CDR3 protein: CSARDLTSGGTDTQYF; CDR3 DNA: TGCAGTGCTAGAGATTTGACTAGCGGGGGGACAGATACGCAGTATTTT
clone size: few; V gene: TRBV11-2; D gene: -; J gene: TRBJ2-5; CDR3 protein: CASSIDSGTGETQYF; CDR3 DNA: TGTGCCAGCAGCATAGACTCGGGGACCGGGGAGACCCAGTACTTC
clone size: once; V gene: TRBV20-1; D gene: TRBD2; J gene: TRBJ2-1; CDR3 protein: CSARDRRLAGGPIKSYNEQFF; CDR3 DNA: TGCAGTGCTAGAGATCGGAGGTTAGCGGGAGGGCCCATTAAGTCCTACAATGAGCAGTTCTTC
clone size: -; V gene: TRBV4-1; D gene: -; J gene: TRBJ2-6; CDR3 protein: CASSQGFGANVLTF; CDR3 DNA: TGCGCCAGCTCCCAGGGTTTTGGGGCCAACGTCCTGACTTTC
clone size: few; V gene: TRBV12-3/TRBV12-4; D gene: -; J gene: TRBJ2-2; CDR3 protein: CASSLPPRAGGGTGELFF; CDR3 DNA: TGTGCCAGCAGTTTACCGCCCAGGGCAGGGGGAGGCACCGGGGAGCTGTTTTTT
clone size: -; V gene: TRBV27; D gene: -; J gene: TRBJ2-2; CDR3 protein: CASRERSGELFF; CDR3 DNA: TGTGCCAGCAGGGAGAGGTCCGGGGAGCTGTTTTTT
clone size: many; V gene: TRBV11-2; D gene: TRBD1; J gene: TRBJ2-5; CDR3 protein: CASSLGKTGWNQETQYF; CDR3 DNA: TGTGCCAGCAGCTTAGGGAAGACAGGGTGGAACCAAGAGACCCAGTACTTC
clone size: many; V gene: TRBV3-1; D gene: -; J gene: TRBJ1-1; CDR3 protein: CASSQVHSAGAFF; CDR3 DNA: TGTGCCAGCAGCCAAGTGCACAGCGCGGGCGCTTTCTTT
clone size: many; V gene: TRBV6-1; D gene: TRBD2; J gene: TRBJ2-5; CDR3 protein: CASSGLGVENGETQYF; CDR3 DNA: TGTGCCAGCAGCGGACTAGGGGTGGAGAATGGGGAGACCCAGTACTTC
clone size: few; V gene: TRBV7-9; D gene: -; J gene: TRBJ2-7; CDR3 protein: CASSPFLDSAYEQYF; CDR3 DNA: TGTGCCAGCAGCCCGTTCCTAGACAGCGCCTACGAGCAGTACTTC
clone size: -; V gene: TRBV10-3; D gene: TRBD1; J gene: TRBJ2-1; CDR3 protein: CAISPGQGAVDEQFF; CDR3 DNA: TGTGCCATCTCTCCGGGACAGGGGGCTGTGGACGAGCAGTTCTTC
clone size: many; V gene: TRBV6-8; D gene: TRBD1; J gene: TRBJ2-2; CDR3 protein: CARRNWGQLISGELFF; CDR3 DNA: TGTGCCAGGCGGAATTGGGGACAGCTCATTAGCGGGGAGCTGTTTTTT
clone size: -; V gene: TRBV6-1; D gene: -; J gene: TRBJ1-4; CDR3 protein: CASSAKDRTLATNEKLFF; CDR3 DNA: TGTGCCAGTTCCGCGAAGGATAGAACTCTTGCAACTAATGAAAAACTGTTTTTT
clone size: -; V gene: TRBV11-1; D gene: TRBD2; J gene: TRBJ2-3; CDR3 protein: CASSQSRGRATDTQYF; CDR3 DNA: TGTGCCAGCAGCCAATCGCGCGGGAGGGCCACAGATACGCAGTATTTT